This T cell receptor beta chain was obtained from a study of blood T cells in healthy people across ages. A second roughly 6 to 12 cycle PCR used barcoded and J-beta primers. TCRdb redid the calling of the 5' RACE reads with MiXCR, one entry per CDR3 protein. Among approximately 960,000 distinct CDR3 sequences listed, 25% to 30% were seen once. This clonotype was seen ten or more times. Isolated per sample were at least 6 million PBMCs. V lost 6 bases to trimming and J lost 8 bases; unmatched junction nucleotides: 15. The CDR3 is 18 amino acids. CDR1 and CDR2 (germline): MGHRA, YSYEKL. The same data also contributed to another study, on T cells of mothers and their children. That work contributes: The donors comprised about 6 children and their three healthy Caucasian mothers. Related mother-child pairs showed slightly, non-significantly higher overlap than unrelated pairs.

The rearrangement uses TRBV4-1 and TRBJ2-1; 14 nucleotides line up with TRBD2. The receptor was isolated from a woman aged 35 to 49 in good health. The sequencing sample was made of blood. CDR3 sequence (DNA): TGCGCCAGCAGTCATGGACTAGCGGGGGGAGTTGTAACCGATGAGCAGTTCTTC. Protein: CASSHGLAGGVVTDEQFF.